The TCR beta chain described here comes from a study of blood T cells in healthy people across ages. A J-beta primer mix and a sample-barcoded 5' primer were used in a second PCR of about 7 to 12 cycles. MiXCR, applied by TCRdb to the 5' RACE reads, yields one record per CDR3 protein. The profile shows 650,000 to 800,000 distinct CDR3 sequences, 40% to 50% of them singletons. Findings and limits, study-wide: Older age coincided with a roughly linear decline in TCR beta diversity per million T cells.

The CDR3 contains 16 residues. Per germline, CDR1 MNHNY and CDR2 SVGAGI (reference sequence). Trimming left V 3 bases short and J 3 bases short, with 18 bases between. Turning to this clonotype: Its antigen is undetermined.

V is TRBV6-6 and J is TRBJ2-7, with D tentatively TRBD2 (7 bases). The sequence was collected from a man in his 60s in good health. Sequencing was carried out using blood. CDR3 sequence (DNA): TGTGCCAGCAGTTATGGCCTACGGGGGGCAGGCTACGAGCAGTACTTC. This translates into CASSYGLRGAGYEQYF.